A single sample gave rise to the 19 T cell receptor beta chains below, sequenced in a study of response to subunit inactivated influenza vaccine. TCRdb recomputed calls from the RT-PCR reads with MiXCR, one row per CDR3 protein. Here the sample spans around 790,000 distinct CDR3 sequences, 21% being singletons. The sequences come from PBMCs from blood, collected approximately 5 days after vaccination. Every receptor here comes from a man aged 50 to 60 who received an inactivated influenza vaccine.

V usage is TRBV20-1 and J usage is TRBJ1-5; 7 bases agree with TRBD1. V trimming: 3 bases; J trimming: 0 bases; junction bases outside the gene matches: 5. This CDR3 region has 15 residues. CDR1 is DFQATT, CDR2 SNEGSKA, per germline (reference sequence). DNA of the CDR3: TGCAGTGCTAGTCGACAGGGTGGTAGCAATCAGCCCCAGCATTTT. This codes for CSASRQGGSNQPQHF.

The CDR3 DNA is TGTGCCAGCAGCGCCGGTGATACGCAGTATTTT. This sequence encodes CASSAGDTQYF. V gene TRBV25-1 combines with J gene TRBJ2-3; D remains unclear. Germline V gene sequence: CDR1 MGHDK, CDR2 SYGVNS. Trimming pared 6 bases from V and 6 bases from J, leaving 7 bases between. CDR3 length: 11 residues. The whole variable domain, remainder taken from reference TRBV25-1 and TRBJ2-3, is EADIYQTPRYLVIGTGKKITLECSQTMGHDKMYWYQQDPGMELHLIHYSYGVNSTEKGDLSSESTVSRIRTEHFPLTLESARPSHTSQYLCASSAGDTQYFGPGTRLTVL.

There are many counts of this clonotype. The J gene is TRBJ2-1, the V gene TRBV28; D uncertain. The CDR3 is 15 residues long. The germline CDR1 and CDR2 sequences are MDHEN and SYDVKM. V shed 7 bases and J shed 3 bases, with 16 bases lying between them. The DNA for the CDR3 is TGTGCCAGCATCCAGTCGGATCTCTTCTACAATGAGCAGTTCTTC. Translating gives CASIQSDLFYNEQFF.

This clonotype was seen only a few times. The V call is TRBV5-6, the J call TRBJ1-1; D is uncertain. The CDR3 has 14 residues. The germline V gene encodes CDR1 SGHDT and CDR2 YYEEEE. V was shortened by 0 bases and J by 1 base, with 7 bases between the two germline ends. The CDR3 region is CASSLGRKNTEAFF. Here the CDR3 DNA reads TGTGCCAGCAGCTTGGGACGGAAGAACACTGAAGCTTTCTTT.

The J gene is TRBJ2-1, the V gene TRBV2; D is possibly TRBD1 (5 bases). Germline-derived CDR1 and CDR2 are SNHLY and FYNNEI. The V and J ends lost 2 bases and 7 bases respectively, with 12 bases between them. The length of the CDR3 is 14 residues. CDR3 nucleotides: TGTGCCAGCAGTGAAAGGACCAAGGGGAATGAGCAGTTCTTC. Translated, it gives CASSERTKGNEQFF.

This clonotype was seen a few times. This sequence joins TRBV6-2 or TRBV6-3 and TRBJ2-1; 8 nucleotides agree with TRBD2. Germline CDR1 is MNHEY and CDR2 is SVGEGT. This CDR3 is built from 16 residues. V was pared by 0 bases and J by 8 bases, with 9 bases of the junction left unmatched. CDR3 loop: CASSYSHREGRHEQFF. The CDR3 bases are TGTGCCAGCAGTTACTCCCATCGGGAGGGCCGCCATGAGCAGTTCTTC.

This chain uses TRBV9 with TRBJ2-5, with a possible D match to TRBD2 (8 bases). This CDR3 is built from 15 residues. Germline V CDR1 and CDR2: SGDLS, YYNGEE. Between the trimmed V and J ends, which lost 5 bases and 5 bases, there was a span of 19 bases. Written as DNA, the CDR3 is TGTGCCAGCAGTGCCGGGAGGGGGCTTTACGAGACCCAGTACTTC. Its protein is CASSAGRGLYETQYF.

The chain uses TRBV5-1 and TRBJ2-1; 11 bases match TRBD2. Germline CDR1 and CDR2: SGHRS and YFSETQ. This CDR3 is built from 15 residues. V gave up 1 base and J gave up 7 bases; unmatched junction bases: 4. The CDR3 bases are TGCGCCAGCAGCTTGATAGGACTAGCGGGTAATGAGCAGTTCTTC. It encodes CASSLIGLAGNEQFF.

This sequence joins TRBV5-1 and TRBJ2-7; 13 positions match TRBD2. CDR1 and CDR2 (germline): SGHRS, YFSETQ. V lost 4 bases and J lost 5; bases outside the gene matches: 6. CDR3 size: 15 residues. The CDR3 coding sequence is TGCGCCAGCAGCCCGACTAGCGGGAGGAGCCACGAGCAGTACTTC. It encodes CASSPTSGRSHEQYF.

This clonotype has only a few counts. J is TRBJ2-1 and V is TRBV7-2; 8 bases map to TRBD1. CDR1 and CDR2 from the germline V gene are SGHTA and FQGNSA. This CDR3 has 15 amino acids. V lost 5 bases, J lost 0 bases, and 3 bases stayed unmatched. Written as DNA, the CDR3 is TGTGCCAGCAGCCCGGACAGGGTCTCCTACAATGAGCAGTTCTTC. It translates to CASSPDRVSYNEQFF.

Worth noting for this clonotype: Germline is not matched at one junction end, which may reflect a read error. The chain uses TRBV27 and TRBJ2-7; possibly TRBD2 for D (5 bases). CDR1 MNHEY and CDR2 SMNVEV come from the germline V gene (reference sequence). The CDR3 sequence is 11 residues long. As DNA, the CDR3 is TGTGCCAGCAGTGAGTTGGCCGTGGGGAGATTC. The encoded protein is CASSELAVGRF.

The rearrangement links TRBV7-9 to TRBJ1-1; TRBD1 matches at 8 bases. The CDR3 consists of 15 residues. Germline V lookup: CDR1 SEHNR, CDR2 FQNEAQ (reference sequence). J gave up 4 bases and V 0 bases, and 4 bases lay outside the gene matches. CDR3 sequence (DNA): TGTGCCAGCAGCTTAGCCCAGGGGGCAAGCACTGAAGCTTTCTTT. Its protein is CASSLAQGASTEAFF.

This clonotype was detected only a few times. This chain uses TRBV6-1 with TRBJ2-1; 14 bases align to TRBD2. The J segment lost 8 bases and the V segment lost 4 bases, leaving 4 bases of the junction unmatched. CDR3 length: 15 amino acids. Germline V CDR1 and CDR2: MNHNS, SASEGT. The CDR3 spells CASSAGTSGGDEQFF. The DNA of the CDR3 is TGTGCCAGCAGTGCCGGGACTAGCGGGGGAGATGAGCAGTTCTTC.

The V gene is TRBV20-1, the J gene TRBJ2-7; 7 nucleotides match TRBD2. V lost 2 bases, J lost 2 bases, and 9 bases stayed unmatched. The length of the CDR3 is 15 residues. CDR1 is DFQATT, CDR2 SNEGSKA, per germline (reference sequence). CDR3 nucleotides: TGCAGTGCTAGACCTATAGCGGGCCGGACCTACGAGCAGTACTTC. The encoded protein is CSARPIAGRTYEQYF.

The gene calls are TRBV5-1 and TRBJ1-2, with 8 nucleotides matching TRBD1. The V gene end was trimmed by 4 bases and the J gene end by 8 bases; junction bases not matched to a gene: 4. Germline-derived CDR1 and CDR2 are SGHRS and YFSETQ. The CDR3 spans 12 residues. CDR3: CASSVTGEGYTF. CDR3 in DNA: TGCGCCAGCAGCGTGACAGGGGAAGGCTACACCTTC.

This clonotype has more than one count but fewer than ten. The gene calls are TRBV5-5 and TRBJ2-7; D is ambiguous. With 7 bases removed from V and 3 bases from J, the gap between germline ends came to 8 bases. This CDR3 is built from 11 residues. Germline-derived CDR1 and CDR2 are SGHKS and YYEKEE (reference sequence). CDR3 coding DNA: TGTGCCAGCGCAGTCGGCTACGAGCAGTACTTC. It yields the protein CASAVGYEQYF.

Of note for this clonotype: A much larger clone differs from this one at a single base, so this may be a read error. The chain carries TRBV6-5 and TRBJ2-3; the match to TRBD1 covers 8 bases. CDR3 length: 12 amino acids. Germline CDR1 and CDR2: MNHEY and SVGAGI. CDR3 sequence: CASSLQGDTHYF. The CDR3 DNA sequence: TGTGCCAGCAGTTTACAGGGGGATACGCATTATTTT.

The V call is TRBV5-1, the J call TRBJ2-1; the D gene is possibly TRBD1 (6 bases). CDR3 length: 14 amino acids. The ends were cut back, 4 bases at V and 3 bases at J, with 11 bases in the middle. Germline CDR1 reads SGHRS; CDR2 reads YFSETQ. The CDR3, as DNA: TGCGCCAGCAGCATCCAGGGGCTCTACAATGAGCAGTTCTTC. This codes for CASSIQGLYNEQFF.

This clonotype was counted only a few times. The chain joins TRBV4-2 to TRBJ2-7; 9 nucleotides line up with TRBD2. The CDR3 is 16 residues long. Germline CDR1 and CDR2: LGHNA and YNFKEQ. V trimming: 0 bases; J trimming: 5 bases; junction bases outside the gene matches: 8. CDR3 coding DNA: TGTGCCAGCAGCCAAGAGTTTGCGCGGGGGGGCCACGAGCAGTACTTC. Protein sequence: CASSQEFARGGHEQYF.